This is a list of T cell receptor beta chains from one sample in a study of post-analysis software for immune sequencing data. MiXCR, run by TCRdb on the PCR reads, gives a single entry per CDR3 protein. The repertoire has approximately 570,000 distinct CDR3 sequences, around 47% of them found once; the top ten carry 1.5% to 2%. Sequencing was carried out using blood. These receptors came from a girl between 10 and 17 years old with multiple sclerosis. The CDR3 runs from the conserved cysteine through the conserved F or W. The order of the fields is D gene, clone size, J gene, V gene, CDR3 DNA, CDR3 protein. A D gene is named only where the DNA matches it firmly. Size is stated for part of the rows, as once, few or many counts, or as a class when the clone is expanded.

-	-	TRBJ1-2	TRBV12-3/TRBV12-4	TGTGCCAGCAGTAGACAGGCCCCCTATGGCTACACCTTC	CASSRQAPYGYTF
-	-	TRBJ2-5	TRBV5-5	TGTGCCAGCAGCTCCCCGGCGGGACAAGAGACCCAGTACTTC	CASSSPAGQETQYF
TRBD2	-	TRBJ2-7	TRBV4-2	TGTGCCAGCAGCCAGGGAGGGCAGGGCAACGACGAGCAGTACTTC	CASSQGGQGNDEQYF
TRBD2	few	TRBJ2-1	TRBV11-2	TGTGCCAGCAGTCCCATAGCCCTAGCGGGCCGACACTCCTACAATGAGCAGTTCTTC	CASSPIALAGRHSYNEQFF
TRBD2	-	TRBJ2-5	TRBV2	TGTGCCAGCAGTTATCCTCTAGCGGGATACGCAGAGACCCAGTACTTC	CASSYPLAGYAETQYF
-	-	TRBJ2-5	TRBV7-9	TGTGCCAGCAGCTCACCTCGGCACGGGGCGAGGGAGACCCAGTACTTC	CASSSPRHGARETQYF
TRBD1	-	TRBJ1-5	TRBV29-1	TGCAGCGTTGAAGGGTACAGGGGATTCCTTGAGCCCCAGCATTTT	CSVEGYRGFLEPQHF
TRBD2	-	TRBJ2-1	TRBV2	TGTGCCAGCAGTGGCCCCCCGGGACTAGCGGACAATGAGCAGTTCTTC	CASSGPPGLADNEQFF
-	-	TRBJ2-3	TRBV6-2/TRBV6-3	TGTGCCAGCAGTTACGAACGCCTATGGAATACGCAGTATTTT	CASSYERLWNTQYF
-	few	TRBJ1-2	TRBV7-9	TGTGCCAGCAGCTATGGAGGGGGTCGGGGCTACACCTTC	CASSYGGGRGYTF
TRBD1	-	TRBJ1-1	TRBV29-1	TGCAGCGTTGAAGTGGGGACAGGGTTCAGGGCTTTCTTT	CSVEVGTGFRAFF
-	-	TRBJ2-7	TRBV6-5	TGTGCCAGCAGTGGCCCCTACGAGCAGTACTTC	CASSGPYEQYF
-	-	TRBJ2-5	TRBV12-3/TRBV12-4	TGTGCCAGCAGCGGGGGGCCAGGACAAGAGACCCAGTACTTC	CASSGGPGQETQYF
-	few	TRBJ1-6	TRBV12-3/TRBV12-4	TGTGCCAGCAGTCTCAGGGGAGTTAATTCACCCCTCCACTTT	CASSLRGVNSPLHF
-	few	TRBJ1-2	TRBV5-1	TGCGCCAGCAGCTTAACGGGGCCGCTCGGCTACACCTTC	CASSLTGPLGYTF
TRBD2	-	TRBJ2-1	TRBV12-3/TRBV12-4	TGTGCCAGCAGTTTAGCGACTAGCGGGAGGTCGACTGAGCAGTTCTTC	CASSLATSGRSTEQFF